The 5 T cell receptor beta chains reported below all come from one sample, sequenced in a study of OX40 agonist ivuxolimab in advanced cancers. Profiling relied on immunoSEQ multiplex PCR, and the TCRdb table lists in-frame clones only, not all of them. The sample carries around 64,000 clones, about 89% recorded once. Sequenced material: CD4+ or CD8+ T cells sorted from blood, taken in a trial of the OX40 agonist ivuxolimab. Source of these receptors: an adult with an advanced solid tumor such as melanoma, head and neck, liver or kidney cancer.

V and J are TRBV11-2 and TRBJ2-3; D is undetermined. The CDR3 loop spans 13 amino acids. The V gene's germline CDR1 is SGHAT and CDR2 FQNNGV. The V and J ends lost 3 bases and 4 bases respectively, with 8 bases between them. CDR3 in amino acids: CASSFMGADTQYF. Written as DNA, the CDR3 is TGTGCCAGCAGCTTTATGGGTGCAGATACGCAGTATTTT.

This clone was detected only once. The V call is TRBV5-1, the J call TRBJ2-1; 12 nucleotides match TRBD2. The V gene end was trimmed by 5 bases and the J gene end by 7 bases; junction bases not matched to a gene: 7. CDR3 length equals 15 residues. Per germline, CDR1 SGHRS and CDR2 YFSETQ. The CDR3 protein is CASRYLAGGPNEQFF. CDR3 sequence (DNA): TGCGCCAGCAGATACCTAGCGGGAGGGCCGAATGAGCAGTTCTTC.

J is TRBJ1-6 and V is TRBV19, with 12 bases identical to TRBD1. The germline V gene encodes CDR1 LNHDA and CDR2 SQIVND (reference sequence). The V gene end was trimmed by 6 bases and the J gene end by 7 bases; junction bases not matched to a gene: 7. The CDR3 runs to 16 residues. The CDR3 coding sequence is TGTGCCAGTAGCCCCGGGACAGGGGGCAAGAATTCACCCCTCCACTTT. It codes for CASSPGTGGKNSPLHF.

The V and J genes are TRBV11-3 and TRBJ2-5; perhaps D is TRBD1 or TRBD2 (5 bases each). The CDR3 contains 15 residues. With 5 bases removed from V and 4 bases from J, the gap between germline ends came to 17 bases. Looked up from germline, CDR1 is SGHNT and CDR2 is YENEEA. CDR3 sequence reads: CASSPTGAVGETQYF. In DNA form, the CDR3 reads TGTGCCAGCAGCCCGACCGGGGCAGTTGGAGAGACCCAGTACTTC.

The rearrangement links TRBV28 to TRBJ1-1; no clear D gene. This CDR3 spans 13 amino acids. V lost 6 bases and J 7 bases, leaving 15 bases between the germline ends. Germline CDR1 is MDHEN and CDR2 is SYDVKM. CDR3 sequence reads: CASSDPGRGEAFF. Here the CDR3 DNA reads TGTGCCAGCAGCGACCCCGGTCGAGGTGAAGCTTTCTTT.